This T cell receptor beta chain was sequenced during a study of early T cells in non-severe SARS-CoV-2 infection. This clonotype was picked up a small number of times. TCRdb ran MiXCR on the 5' RACE reads and lists one entry per CDR3 protein. The repertoire holds more than 90,000 distinct CDR3 sequences, less than 15% seen once, with around 2.4% in the top ten. This receptor was taken from an adult who was a healthcare worker with PCR-confirmed SARS-CoV-2 infection or an uninfected control (not recorded which). Sample: whole blood.

The CDR3: CASSLGPAANYGYTF. Written as DNA, the CDR3 is TGTGCCAGCAGCTTAGGCCCGGCAGCTAACTATGGCTACACCTTC. The genes are TRBV7-3 and TRBJ1-2, with D uncertain. Germline CDR1 reads SGHTA; CDR2 reads FQGTGA. Trimming removed 2 bases from V and 0 bases from J, with 10 bases in between. This CDR3 has 15 amino acids.